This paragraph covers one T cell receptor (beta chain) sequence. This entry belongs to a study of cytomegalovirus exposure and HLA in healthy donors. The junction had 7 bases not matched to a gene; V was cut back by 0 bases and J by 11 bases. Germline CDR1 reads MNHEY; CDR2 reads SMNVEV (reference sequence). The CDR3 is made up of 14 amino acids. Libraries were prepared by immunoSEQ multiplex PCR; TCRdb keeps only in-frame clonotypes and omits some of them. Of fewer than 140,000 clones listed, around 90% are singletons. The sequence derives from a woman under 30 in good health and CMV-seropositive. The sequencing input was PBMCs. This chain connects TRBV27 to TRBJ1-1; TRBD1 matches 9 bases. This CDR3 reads CASSLSGQGRSAFF. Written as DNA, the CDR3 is TGTGCCAGCAGTTTATCGGGACAGGGAAGGTCGGCTTTCTTT.